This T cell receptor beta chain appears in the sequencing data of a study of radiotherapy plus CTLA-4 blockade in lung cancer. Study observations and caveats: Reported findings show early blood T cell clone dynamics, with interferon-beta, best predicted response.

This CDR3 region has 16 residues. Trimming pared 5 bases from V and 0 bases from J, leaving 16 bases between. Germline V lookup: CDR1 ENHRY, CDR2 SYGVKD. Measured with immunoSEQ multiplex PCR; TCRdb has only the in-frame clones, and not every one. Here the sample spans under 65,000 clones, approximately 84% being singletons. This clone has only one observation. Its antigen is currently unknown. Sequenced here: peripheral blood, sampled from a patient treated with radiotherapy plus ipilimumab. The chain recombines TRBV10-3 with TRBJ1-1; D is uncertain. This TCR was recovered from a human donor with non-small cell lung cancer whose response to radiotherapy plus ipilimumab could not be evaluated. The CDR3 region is CAISLTSSGMNTEAFF. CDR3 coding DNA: TGTGCCATCAGTTTGACAAGTTCGGGGATGAACACTGAAGCTTTCTTT.